The rows below give T cell receptor beta chains drawn from one sample of a study of blood T cell repertoires in COVID-19. Data came from immunoSEQ multiplex PCR; TCRdb stores just in-frame clones and leaves some out. The sample gives about 230,000 clones, approximately 83% of which show up once; more than 25% is in the top ten. Sequenced sample: peripheral blood. The receptors originated from a man aged 35 to 55 with acute or convalescent COVID-19. The CDR3 runs from the conserved cysteine through the conserved F or W. The D gene is left open where the match is weak. For some rows the clone size is stated as once, few or many, or as a class when expanded; others skip it.

d_call: .; j_call: TRBJ2-1; v_call: TRBV5-4; clone_size: .; cdr3_aa: CASSLESSAEQFF; cdr3_nt: TGTGCCAGCAGCTTGGAAAGTAGTGCCGAGCAGTTCTTC
d_call: .; j_call: TRBJ1-1; v_call: TRBV7-3; clone_size: .; cdr3_aa: CASSLNVGSTEAFF; cdr3_nt: TGTGCCAGCAGCTTAAATGTAGGGAGCACTGAAGCTTTCTTT
d_call: .; j_call: TRBJ1-1; v_call: TRBV6-5; clone_size: .; cdr3_aa: CASRTDRWNTEAFF; cdr3_nt: TGTGCCAGCAGGACCGACAGGTGGAACACTGAAGCTTTCTTT
d_call: .; j_call: TRBJ2-7; v_call: TRBV7-8; clone_size: .; cdr3_aa: CASSLSGGPIYEQYF; cdr3_nt: TGTGCCAGCAGCTTAAGTGGGGGCCCGATCTACGAGCAGTACTTC
d_call: .; j_call: TRBJ1-2; v_call: TRBV28; clone_size: .; cdr3_aa: CAHSQNYGYTF; cdr3_nt: TGTGCGCATTCCCAGAACTATGGCTACACCTTC
d_call: .; j_call: TRBJ1-1; v_call: TRBV30; clone_size: .; cdr3_aa: CAGKQASEAFF; cdr3_nt: TGTGCCGGAAAACAGGCATCTGAAGCTTTCTTT
d_call: TRBD2; j_call: TRBJ2-5; v_call: TRBV9; clone_size: .; cdr3_aa: CASSVVAGGQETQYF; cdr3_nt: TGTGCCAGCAGCGTAGTAGCGGGAGGACAAGAGACCCAGTACTTC
d_call: TRBD2; j_call: TRBJ2-1; v_call: TRBV5-4; clone_size: once; cdr3_aa: CASSGSSGSWNEQFF; cdr3_nt: TGTGCCAGCAGCGGGTCAAGCGGGAGTTGGAATGAGCAGTTCTTC
d_call: .; j_call: TRBJ1-5; v_call: TRBV28; clone_size: once; cdr3_aa: CASQWGPEGPQHF; cdr3_nt: TGTGCCAGCCAGTGGGGCCCCGAAGGGCCCCAGCATTTT
d_call: TRBD1; j_call: TRBJ1-6; v_call: TRBV6-2/TRBV6-3; clone_size: .; cdr3_aa: CASSYSGTGGSPLHF; cdr3_nt: TGTGCCAGCAGTTACTCGGGGACAGGGGGTTCACCCCTCCACTTT
d_call: TRBD1; j_call: TRBJ1-4; v_call: TRBV7-8; clone_size: .; cdr3_aa: CASSSGTVNEKLFF; cdr3_nt: TGTGCCAGCAGCTCGGGGACAGTCAATGAAAAACTGTTTTTT
d_call: .; j_call: TRBJ1-1; v_call: TRBV5-1; clone_size: .; cdr3_aa: CASSLNGGGSTEAFF; cdr3_nt: TGCGCCAGCAGCTTGAATGGGGGCGGGAGTACTGAAGCTTTCTTT
d_call: TRBD2; j_call: TRBJ2-3; v_call: TRBV7-8; clone_size: .; cdr3_aa: CASGPLAGLTDTQYF; cdr3_nt: TGTGCCAGCGGACCGTTAGCGGGACTCACAGATACGCAGTATTTT
d_call: .; j_call: TRBJ1-2; v_call: TRBV6-6; clone_size: once; cdr3_aa: CASSYHLQLSDGYTF; cdr3_nt: TGTGCCAGCAGTTATCACCTACAGCTTTCGGATGGCTACACCTTC
d_call: TRBD2; j_call: TRBJ2-3; v_call: TRBV6-6; clone_size: .; cdr3_aa: CASSLSGRATDTQYF; cdr3_nt: TGTGCCAGCAGTTTGAGCGGGAGGGCCACAGATACGCAGTATTTT
d_call: .; j_call: TRBJ1-5; v_call: TRBV5-6; clone_size: .; cdr3_aa: CASSLTASYSNQPQHF; cdr3_nt: TGTGCCAGCAGCTTGACAGCCAGTTATAGCAATCAGCCCCAGCATTTT
d_call: .; j_call: TRBJ2-2; v_call: TRBV19; clone_size: .; cdr3_aa: CASRRVLASNTGELFF; cdr3_nt: TGTGCCAGCCGGCGGGTACTCGCCTCGAACACCGGGGAGCTGTTTTTT
d_call: .; j_call: TRBJ2-7; v_call: TRBV14; clone_size: .; cdr3_aa: CASTGTGRYEQYF; cdr3_nt: TGTGCCAGCACCGGGACTGGTAGGTACGAGCAGTACTTC
d_call: TRBD2; j_call: TRBJ2-5; v_call: TRBV7-2; clone_size: once; cdr3_aa: CASSPGRGETQYF; cdr3_nt: TGTGCCAGCAGCCCGGGGAGGGGTGAGACCCAGTACTTC
d_call: TRBD1; j_call: TRBJ2-7; v_call: TRBV5-1; clone_size: .; cdr3_aa: CASSAKQGALRSYEQYF; cdr3_nt: TGCGCCAGCAGCGCGAAACAGGGGGCGTTAAGGTCCTACGAGCAGTACTTC
d_call: TRBD1; j_call: TRBJ1-4; v_call: TRBV15; clone_size: .; cdr3_aa: CATSRDRQGMIEKLFF; cdr3_nt: TGTGCCACCAGCAGAGATAGACAGGGCATGATTGAAAAACTGTTTTTT
d_call: .; j_call: TRBJ1-5; v_call: TRBV6-5; clone_size: .; cdr3_aa: CASRRTGNQPQHF; cdr3_nt: TGTGCCAGCAGGAGGACAGGCAATCAGCCCCAGCATTTT
d_call: TRBD1; j_call: TRBJ1-4; v_call: TRBV5-1; clone_size: .; cdr3_aa: CASRVGQGATNEKLFF; cdr3_nt: TGCGCCAGCAGAGTTGGACAGGGGGCGACTAATGAAAAACTGTTTTTT
d_call: TRBD1; j_call: TRBJ2-2; v_call: TRBV5-4; clone_size: .; cdr3_aa: CASSTRTGRNTGELFF; cdr3_nt: TGTGCCAGCAGCACCCGGACAGGGAGGAACACCGGGGAGCTGTTTTTT
d_call: TRBD1; j_call: TRBJ2-4; v_call: TRBV3-1/TRBV3-2; clone_size: .; cdr3_aa: CASSPRDKVILGGAKNIQYF; cdr3_nt: TGTGCCAGCAGCCCCCGGGACAAAGTGATCCTAGGGGGCGCCAAAAACATTCAGTACTTC
d_call: .; j_call: TRBJ2-2; v_call: TRBV19; clone_size: .; cdr3_aa: CASSVNRNTGELFF; cdr3_nt: TGTGCCAGTAGTGTCAACAGGAACACCGGGGAGCTGTTTTTT
d_call: .; j_call: TRBJ1-1; v_call: TRBV19; clone_size: .; cdr3_aa: CASSTQINTEAFF; cdr3_nt: TGTGCCAGTAGTACCCAGATTAACACTGAAGCTTTCTTT
d_call: .; j_call: TRBJ1-1; v_call: TRBV7-3; clone_size: .; cdr3_aa: CASSHSREGLTEAFF; cdr3_nt: TGTGCCAGCAGCCATAGTCGGGAGGGTTTGACTGAAGCTTTCTTT
d_call: TRBD2; j_call: TRBJ2-7; v_call: TRBV27; clone_size: .; cdr3_aa: CASSLLRGNEQYF; cdr3_nt: TGTGCCAGCAGTCTTTTGCGGGGGAACGAGCAGTACTTC
d_call: .; j_call: TRBJ1-1; v_call: TRBV23-1; clone_size: .; cdr3_aa: CASRQFRQVLNTEAFF; cdr3_nt: TGCGCCAGCAGACAATTCCGACAGGTCCTGAACACTGAAGCTTTCTTT
d_call: .; j_call: TRBJ1-6; v_call: TRBV3-1/TRBV3-2; clone_size: .; cdr3_aa: CASSQVPGNSPLHF; cdr3_nt: TGTGCCAGCAGCCAAGTTCCCGGGAACTCACCCCTCCACTTT
d_call: TRBD2; j_call: TRBJ2-1; v_call: TRBV27; clone_size: once; cdr3_aa: CASSDGTSGSYNEQFF; cdr3_nt: TGTGCCAGCAGTGACGGGACTAGCGGGTCGTACAATGAGCAGTTCTTC
d_call: TRBD1; j_call: TRBJ1-6; v_call: TRBV7-9; clone_size: once; cdr3_aa: CASSATGDTSPLHF; cdr3_nt: TGTGCCAGCAGCGCGACAGGGGATACTTCACCCCTCCACTTT
d_call: TRBD2; j_call: TRBJ2-1; v_call: TRBV27; clone_size: .; cdr3_aa: CASSLFLGRAYNEQFF; cdr3_nt: TGTGCCAGCAGTTTATTTCTCGGGAGGGCCTACAATGAGCAGTTCTTC
d_call: .; j_call: TRBJ1-5; v_call: TRBV7-9; clone_size: .; cdr3_aa: CASSLVAGDNQPQHF; cdr3_nt: TGTGCCAGCAGCTTAGTAGCAGGGGACAATCAGCCCCAGCATTTT
d_call: .; j_call: TRBJ2-1; v_call: TRBV5-1; clone_size: .; cdr3_aa: CASSAQGEQFF; cdr3_nt: TGCGCCAGCAGCGCCCAGGGTGAGCAGTTCTTC
d_call: .; j_call: TRBJ1-6; v_call: TRBV18; clone_size: .; cdr3_aa: CASSEAGEYNSPLHF; cdr3_nt: TGTGCCAGCTCGGAGGCCGGAGAGTATAATTCACCCCTCCACTTT
d_call: TRBD2; j_call: TRBJ2-2; v_call: TRBV11-3; clone_size: .; cdr3_aa: CASKLAAGTGELFF; cdr3_nt: TGTGCCAGCAAGCTAGCGGCGGGTACCGGGGAGCTGTTTTTT
d_call: TRBD1; j_call: TRBJ2-2; v_call: TRBV6-5; clone_size: .; cdr3_aa: CASSPTVGGQGELFF; cdr3_nt: TGTGCCAGCAGTCCTACCGTAGGGGGACAGGGGGAGCTGTTTTTT
d_call: .; j_call: TRBJ1-1; v_call: TRBV5-1; clone_size: .; cdr3_aa: CASSMAQKNTEAFF; cdr3_nt: TGCGCCAGCAGCATGGCACAGAAGAACACTGAAGCTTTCTTT
d_call: .; j_call: TRBJ2-1; v_call: TRBV7-9; clone_size: .; cdr3_aa: CASSPIYGGRENNEQFF; cdr3_nt: TGTGCCAGCAGCCCAATCTACGGGGGAAGGGAGAACAATGAGCAGTTCTTC
d_call: .; j_call: TRBJ1-2; v_call: TRBV5-5; clone_size: .; cdr3_aa: CASSSQQGVSYTF; cdr3_nt: TGTGCCAGCAGCTCCCAGCAGGGCGTAAGCTACACCTTC
d_call: .; j_call: TRBJ1-3; v_call: TRBV18; clone_size: .; cdr3_aa: CASSPPTGSGNTIYF; cdr3_nt: TGTGCCAGCTCACCACCGACAGGCTCTGGAAACACCATATATTTT
d_call: .; j_call: TRBJ1-1; v_call: TRBV7-3; clone_size: .; cdr3_aa: CASSFSGNTEAFF; cdr3_nt: TGTGCCAGCAGCTTTTCAGGGAACACTGAAGCTTTCTTT
d_call: .; j_call: TRBJ1-2; v_call: TRBV15; clone_size: .; cdr3_aa: CATSRDSVYGYTF; cdr3_nt: TGTGCCACCAGCAGGGACAGTGTCTATGGCTACACCTTC
d_call: .; j_call: TRBJ1-1; v_call: TRBV3-1/TRBV3-2; clone_size: .; cdr3_aa: CASSPPGTEAFF; cdr3_nt: TGTGCCAGCAGCCCCCCGGGAACTGAAGCTTTCTTT
d_call: TRBD2; j_call: TRBJ2-7; v_call: TRBV4-2; clone_size: once; cdr3_aa: CASSRLAGGFPPSYEQYF; cdr3_nt: TGTGCCAGCAGCAGACTAGCGGGAGGTTTCCCACCGTCCTACGAGCAGTACTTC